This TCR beta chain appears in the sequencing data of a study of Graves' ophthalmopathy and Graves' hyperthyroidism. Overall study: Absence of ophthalmopathy within 18 months of follow-up defined stable hyperthyroidism.

From RNA, the CDR3 regions of TCR beta chains were amplified and sequenced. RT-PCR with HTBI primers came first, then second-round multiplex PCR. TCRdb reanalysed the multiplex PCR reads using MiXCR and keeps one entry per CDR3 protein. The sample holds over a million distinct CDR3 sequences, approximately 35% seen once. This clonotype was detected only a few times. The CDR3 is made up of 18 amino acids. Germline V gives CDR1 SEHNR, CDR2 FQNEAQ (reference sequence). V lost 1 base, J lost 8 bases, and 23 bases lay in between. The sequenced sample was peripheral blood or thyroid tissue (not recorded which). The sequence came from an adult man with Graves' hyperthyroidism. This chain joins TRBV7-9 and TRBJ1-4; D is perhaps TRBD1 (5 bases). Here the CDR3 DNA reads TGTGCCAGCAGCTTAGGGGGGTTGGCCTCCAATCGATGGGAAAAACTGTTTTTT. As protein: CASSLGGLASNRWEKLFF.